These T cell receptor beta chains were read from a single sample in a study of T cell responses to AZD1222 COVID-19 vaccine. Repertoires were generated with immunoSEQ multiplex PCR, while TCRdb's copy carries only in-frame clones and drops some. The data show some 160,000 clones, with roughly 93% seen just once and about 0.9% held by the top ten. The sequences come from peripheral blood, collected on day 0 of AZD1222 vaccination. Receptor source: an adult in good health. Each CDR3 is given with its conserved first and last residue. Fields, in order: D gene, J gene, clone size, V gene, CDR3 protein, CDR3 DNA. D genes are given only for firm matches. Some rows mark clone size as missing; the rest say once, few, many or name a class of expanded clone.

>TRBD1|TRBJ1-1|once|TRBV19
CASRGQGVDEAFF
TGTGCCAGTAGAGGGCAGGGGGTAGATGAAGCTTTCTTT
>TRBD1|TRBJ1-5|.|TRBV30
CAWSGGTGGNQPQHF
TGTGCCTGGAGCGGAGGGACAGGGGGGAATCAGCCCCAGCATTTT
>.|TRBJ1-2|.|TRBV30
CAWSTERRGYTF
TGTGCCTGGAGTACAGAGAGGAGGGGCTACACCTTC
>.|TRBJ2-5|.|TRBV7-9
CASSLQGGQETQYF
TGTGCCAGCAGCCTCCAAGGGGGCCAAGAGACCCAGTACTTC
>TRBD2|TRBJ2-3|.|TRBV3-1/TRBV3-2
CASSQGAGGQDTQYF
TGTGCCAGCAGCCAAGGAGCGGGGGGTCAAGATACGCAGTATTTT
>.|TRBJ2-6|once|TRBV5-1
CASSSGVGANVLTF
TGCGCCAGCAGCTCAGGGGTCGGGGCCAACGTCCTGACTTTC
>.|TRBJ1-2|.|TRBV2
CASSEGSQRGYGYTF
TGTGCCAGCAGTGAAGGTAGCCAAAGGGGCTATGGCTACACCTTC
>TRBD1|TRBJ1-5|.|TRBV5-1
CASSFTGDGQPQHF
TGCGCCAGCAGCTTCACAGGGGATGGGCAGCCCCAGCATTTT
>TRBD1|TRBJ2-7|.|TRBV18
CASSPGQVGEQYF
TGTGCCAGCTCACCGGGACAGGTGGGCGAGCAGTACTTC
>.|TRBJ1-2|.|TRBV4-1
CASSQRRDGYGYTF
TGCGCCAGCAGCCAACGAAGGGACGGCTATGGCTACACCTTC
>.|TRBJ1-1|.|TRBV3-1/TRBV3-2
CASSQPGRVNTEAFF
TGTGCCAGCAGCCAACCGGGGAGGGTGAACACTGAAGCTTTCTTT
>TRBD1|TRBJ1-6|once|TRBV11-3
CASSLGTVNSPLHF
TGTGCCAGCAGCTTGGGGACAGTAAATTCACCCCTCCACTTT
>TRBD2|TRBJ2-7|.|TRBV25-1
CASSELAGSEQYF
TGTGCCAGCAGTGAATTAGCGGGCTCCGAGCAGTACTTC
>.|TRBJ2-2|once|TRBV19
CATQGQNTGELFF
TGTGCCACCCAGGGACAGAACACCGGGGAGCTGTTTTTT
>TRBD1|TRBJ1-1|.|TRBV18
CASSIPGTGRRDTEAFF
TGTGCCAGCTCGATCCCCGGGACAGGGAGGAGGGACACTGAAGCTTTCTTT
>.|TRBJ1-2|.|TRBV29-1
CSVERAASSYGYTF
TGCAGCGTTGAAAGGGCGGCCTCTTCATATGGCTACACCTTC
>.|TRBJ1-3|few|TRBV4-1
CASSQEHGNTIYF
TGCGCCAGCAGCCAAGAACATGGAAACACCATATATTTT
>.|TRBJ2-1|.|TRBV12-3/TRBV12-4
CASSLNRNEQFF
TGTGCCAGCAGTTTAAACCGCAATGAGCAGTTCTTC
>.|TRBJ1-2|.|TRBV6-1
CASSDGGYPVKDGYTF
TGTGCCAGCAGTGACGGGGGGTACCCGGTCAAGGATGGCTACACCTTC
>.|TRBJ1-1|.|TRBV3-1/TRBV3-2
CASSQDIRTSLGTEAFF
TGTGCCAGCAGCCAAGATATCAGGACATCCCTGGGCACTGAAGCTTTCTTT
>.|TRBJ1-5|once|TRBV4-1
CASSQGAGFKPQHF
TGCGCCAGCAGCCAAGGGGCAGGGTTCAAGCCCCAGCATTTT
>TRBD1|TRBJ2-5|.|TRBV11-2
CASSLRDRGLETQYF
TGTGCCAGCAGCTTGCGGGACAGGGGATTAGAGACCCAGTACTTC
>.|TRBJ1-2|.|TRBV28
CASSFGQGLDYTF
TGTGCCAGCAGTTTCGGGCAGGGGTTGGACTACACCTTC
>.|TRBJ2-3|.|TRBV30
CAWSAQGSLPDTQYF
TGTGCCTGGAGTGCACAGGGTTCGTTGCCAGATACGCAGTATTTT
>TRBD1|TRBJ1-3|once|TRBV19
CASSIGSGTGLSGNTIYF
TGTGCCAGTAGTATAGGATCCGGGACAGGCCTCTCTGGAAACACCATATATTTT
>.|TRBJ2-7|.|TRBV11-2
CASSLEAGSYEQYF
TGTGCCAGCAGCTTAGAGGCCGGGTCCTACGAGCAGTACTTC
>TRBD1|TRBJ1-2|.|TRBV12-5
CASGPPGTGLNYGYTF
TGTGCTAGTGGTCCCCCAGGGACAGGGCTAAACTATGGCTACACCTTC
>TRBD1|TRBJ2-1|.|TRBV27
CASSRPGTGYYNEQFF
TGTGCCAGCAGTCGACCCGGGACAGGGTACTACAATGAGCAGTTCTTC
>TRBD1|TRBJ1-5|.|TRBV30
CAWSVTGGGQPQHF
TGTGCCTGGAGTGTGACAGGGGGCGGGCAGCCCCAGCATTTT
>.|TRBJ1-1|.|TRBV6-5
CASRKGTEAFF
TGTGCCAGCAGAAAGGGGACTGAAGCTTTCTTT
>.|TRBJ1-3|.|TRBV7-9
CASSPDPGNTIYF
TGTGCCAGCAGCCCCGATCCTGGAAACACCATATATTTT
>TRBD1|TRBJ1-2|.|TRBV7-9
CASSLNFVRDRGSGGYTF
TGTGCCAGCAGCTTAAATTTCGTGCGGGACAGGGGTTCTGGTGGCTACACCTTC
>TRBD1|TRBJ2-7|once|TRBV6-5
CASSGRTGGPYEQYF
TGTGCCAGCAGCGGGAGGACAGGGGGCCCCTACGAGCAGTACTTC
>.|TRBJ2-2|.|TRBV9
CASSPGTYARGELFF
TGTGCCAGCAGCCCAGGGACTTACGCCCGCGGGGAGCTGTTTTTT
>.|TRBJ1-5|.|TRBV2
CASCLLGRKVLDQPQHF
TGTGCCAGCTGTCTCTTGGGCAGGAAAGTCTTAGATCAGCCCCAGCATTTT
>.|TRBJ2-7|few|TRBV4-1
CASSPAPQGSYEQYF
TGCGCCAGCAGCCCCGCCCCACAGGGCTCCTACGAGCAGTACTTC
>.|TRBJ1-3|.|TRBV30
CAWRIGNTIYF
TGTGCCTGGAGGATTGGAAACACCATATATTTT
>.|TRBJ2-5|.|TRBV15
CATSRGPWETQYF
TGTGCCACCAGCAGGGGGCCCTGGGAGACCCAGTACTTC
>.|TRBJ1-6|.|TRBV13
CASSRQLNSPLHF
TGTGCCAGCAGCCGACAGCTTAATTCACCCCTCCACTTT
>.|TRBJ2-6|.|TRBV2
CASHWTFLSSGANVLTF
TGTGCCAGCCATTGGACTTTTCTAAGCTCTGGGGCCAACGTCCTGACTTTC
>.|TRBJ2-5|.|TRBV12-5
CASLIGGGETQYF
TGTGCTAGTCTGATCGGTGGAGGAGAGACCCAGTACTTC
>.|TRBJ1-6|.|TRBV4-1
CASSQERALLPLHF
TGCGCCAGCAGCCAAGAACGGGCGTTACTTCCCCTCCACTTT